These 3 T cell receptor beta chains came from one sample sequenced in a study of cytomegalovirus exposure and HLA in healthy donors. PCR used 60 Vbeta primers and 13 Jbeta primers. Some clones are missing from TCRdb's copy, which holds only in-frame ones; the method was immunoSEQ multiplex PCR. Here the sample spans a few hundred thousand clones, around 81% being singletons. Specimen: PBMCs. The source is a woman between 50 and 59 years old in good health and CMV-seropositive.

The J gene is TRBJ1-4, the V gene TRBV19; no firm D call. Germline assignment: CDR1 LNHDA and CDR2 SQIVND (reference sequence). The V end was cut by 3 bases, the J end by 4 bases, with 6 bases between. The CDR3 length is 13 residues. This CDR3 reads CASSISLNEKLFF. The DNA of the CDR3 is TGTGCCAGTAGTATCTCCCTTAATGAAAAACTGTTTTTT.

Here the CDR3 reads CASSYSRLSDSGYTF. The CDR3 DNA reads as TGTGCCAGCAGTTACTCGAGGCTCTCAGATAGCGGCTACACCTTC. The chain recombines TRBV6-5 with TRBJ1-2; D is undetermined. The V end was cut by 0 bases, the J end by 8 bases, with 16 bases between. Germline CDR1 and CDR2: MNHEY and SVGAGI. The CDR3 runs 15 residues.

The chain combines TRBV28 with TRBJ2-1, with TRBD1 identical over 11 bases. The CDR3 spans 16 residues. The germline V gene has CDR1 MDHEN and CDR2 SYDVKM. Trimming at V came to 4 bases and at J to 3 bases, leaving 5 bases not matched to a gene. CDR3 in amino acids: CASSYSGTGGYNEQFF. DNA for the CDR3: TGTGCCAGCAGTTACTCCGGGACAGGGGGCTACAATGAGCAGTTCTTC.